The 25 T cell receptor beta chains in this list originate from one sample, sequenced in a study of blood T cell repertoires in COVID-19. Sequencing used immunoSEQ multiplex PCR; TCRdb keeps in-frame clones, though not all of them. The sample lists approximately 90,000 clones; roughly 80% were seen once. The specimen sequenced was peripheral blood. Receptors were obtained from a man in his 60s with acute or convalescent COVID-19.

The gene calls are TRBV5-1 and TRBJ1-1; TRBD1 is a possible D gene (6 bases). Per the germline V gene, CDR1 is SGHRS and CDR2 is YFSETQ. The CDR3 has 15 residues. V was pared by 0 bases and J by 1 base, with 10 bases between. CDR3 sequence (DNA): TGCGCCAGCAGCTTGGAGGCAGGGGCGAACACTGAAGCTTTCTTT. Amino acid sequence: CASSLEAGANTEAFF.

The J gene is TRBJ2-5, the V gene TRBV6-5; the match to TRBD1 covers 9 bases. The CDR3 contains 16 residues. Unmatched junction bases numbered 6, after V lost 0 bases and J lost 4 bases. The V gene's germline CDR1 is MNHEY and CDR2 SVGAGI. CDR3 sequence reads: CASSYSEDRGGETQYF. The CDR3 bases are TGTGCCAGCAGTTACTCCGAGGACAGGGGAGGAGAGACCCAGTACTTC.

For the CDR3, the DNA is TGTGCCAGTAGTCTCGGACAGACCGGGGCTGAAGCTTTCTTT. Translated: CASSLGQTGAEAFF. The chain links TRBV19 to TRBJ1-1; a weak D match, TRBD1 (6 bases). V lost 5 bases to trimming and J lost 6 bases, with 16 bases between them. The CDR3 spans 14 residues. Germline loops: CDR1 LNHDA, CDR2 SQIVND (reference sequence).

The V call is TRBV27, the J call TRBJ1-6; 7 bases agree with TRBD1. Germline CDR1 MNHEY, CDR2 SMNVEV (reference sequence). The V and J ends lost 2 bases and 4 bases, in that order; junction bases with no gene match: 2. The CDR3 has 15 amino acids. CDR3: CASSLGDSYNSPLHF. The CDR3 DNA follows: TGTGCCAGCAGTTTAGGGGACAGTTATAATTCACCCCTCCACTTT.

V gene TRBV7-2 combines with J gene TRBJ1-2; 8 bases are shared with TRBD1. V trimming: 5 bases; J trimming: 8 bases; junction bases outside the gene matches: 13. This CDR3 is 15 amino acids long. CDR1 and CDR2 (germline): SGHTA, FQGNSA. As DNA, the CDR3 is TGTGCCAGCAGCCCCAATAAACCTTCAGGGGGCGGCTACACCTTC. It codes for CASSPNKPSGGGYTF.

The rearrangement links TRBV7-9 to TRBJ2-3, with TRBD2 identical over 8 bases. CDR1 is SEHNR, CDR2 FQNEAQ, per germline (reference sequence). The CDR3 is 15 residues long. The junction had 4 bases not matched to a gene; V was cut back by 5 bases and J by 0 bases. CDR3 DNA: TGTGCCAGCAGCAGAGCTAGCGGGAGCACAGATACGCAGTATTTT. Amino acids: CASSRASGSTDTQYF. The full variable domain, completed using reference TRBV7-9 and TRBJ2-3, is DTGVSQNPRHKITKRGQNVTFRCDPISEHNRLYWYRQTLGQGPEFLTYFQNEAQLEKSRLLSDRFSAERPKGSFSTLEIQRTEQGDSAMYLCASSRASGSTDTQYFGPGTRLTVL.

The V call is TRBV7-9, the J call TRBJ2-2; tentative D call: TRBD2 (6 bases). The CDR3 length is 14 residues. V shed 6 bases and J shed 4 bases, with 12 bases lying between them. Germline V lookup: CDR1 SEHNR, CDR2 FQNEAQ (reference sequence). The CDR3 DNA follows: TGTGCCAGCAGGCGGGACCGATCCACCGGGGAGCTGTTTTTT. Translating it yields CASRRDRSTGELFF.

The V call is TRBV5-4, the J call TRBJ2-5; 10 bases line up with TRBD1. The length of the CDR3 is 16 residues. The V gene's germline CDR1 is SGHNT and CDR2 YYREEE (reference sequence). V shed 4 bases and J 5 bases; nucleotides not matched to a gene: 11. The CDR3 bases are TGTGCCAGCAGCCCTGGAGGGGACAGGGGTGGGGAGACCCAGTACTTC. Amino acid sequence: CASSPGGDRGGETQYF.

This clone came up a few times. This chain connects TRBV25-1 to TRBJ2-7; 8 positions agree with TRBD1. The length of the CDR3 is 13 residues. Trimming cost V 8 bases and J 5 bases; bases outside gene matches: 8. Germline loops: CDR1 MGHDK, CDR2 SYGVNS. The CDR3 coding sequence is TGTGCCAGCGGAAGGACAGGGACCCACGAGCAGTACTTC. Amino acids: CASGRTGTHEQYF.

The chain recombines TRBV7-3 with TRBJ2-7, with D possibly TRBD1 on 6 matching bases. V lost 5 bases, J lost 2 bases, and 13 bases lay in between. The CDR3 has 14 amino acids. Germline V gene sequence: CDR1 SGHTA, CDR2 FQGTGA. CDR3 sequence: CASSPRAGAYEQYF. The DNA of the CDR3 is TGTGCCAGCAGCCCGCGGGCAGGGGCCTACGAGCAGTACTTC. The variable domain in full, completed from reference TRBV7-3 and TRBJ2-7, reads GAGVSQTPSNKVTEKGKYVELRCDPISGHTALYWYRQSLGQGPEFLIYFQGTGAADDSGLPNDRFFAVRPEGSVSTLKIQRTERGDSAVYLCASSPRAGAYEQYFGPGTRLTVT.

The chain employs TRBV7-8 and TRBJ2-7, with D possibly being TRBD1 (6 bases). V was clipped by 1 base and J by 5 bases, with 9 bases between them. The CDR3 covers 13 residues. Looked up from germline, CDR1 is SGHVS and CDR2 is FQNEAQ. The CDR3 DNA follows: TGTGCCAGCAGCTTAGATGGGGGCGACGAGCAGTACTTC. Translating it yields CASSLDGGDEQYF.

The rearrangement links TRBV19 to TRBJ2-1; 11 bases align to TRBD1. The CDR3 totals 19 residues. Trimming removed 2 bases from V and 4 bases from J; junction bases left unmatched: 13. Germline CDR1 reads LNHDA; CDR2 reads SQIVND (reference sequence). The CDR3 nucleotides read TGTGCCAGTAGTATAACGGGACAGGGGGTGCGAGGGCTTTACAATGAGCAGTTCTTC. Residues: CASSITGQGVRGLYNEQFF.

For this clone: A much bigger clone sits one base away, suggesting this may be a read error. Other DNA variants within this sample encode the same CDR3. J is TRBJ1-5 and V is TRBV19, with 10 bases lining up with TRBD1. The germline V gene encodes CDR1 LNHDA and CDR2 SQIVND (reference sequence). The J segment lost 6 bases and the V segment lost 1 base, leaving 0 bases of the junction unmatched. CDR3 length equals 14 residues. CDR3 in DNA: TGTGCCAGTAGTATAGGACAGGGGGCTCAGCCCCAGCATTTT. Translation: CASSIGQGAQPQHF.

This clone was counted a few times. The rearrangement joins TRBV5-4 to TRBJ1-2; 7 bases are a match to TRBD1. The CDR3 runs to 12 residues. Germline V CDR1 and CDR2: SGHNT, YYREEE (reference sequence). J was trimmed by 12 bases and V by 2 bases; bases with no gene match: 7. CDR3 sequence reads: CASSFEQGIHTF. The CDR3 nucleotides are TGTGCCAGCAGCTTCGAACAGGGGATCCACACCTTC.

The rearrangement joins TRBV9 to TRBJ1-1; D is unclear. There are 14 residues in the CDR3. The ends were cut back, 0 bases at V and 1 base at J, with 7 bases in the middle. Germline V gene data show CDR1 as SGDLS and CDR2 as YYNGEE. CDR3 in amino acids: CASSVVPGNTEAFF. DNA of the CDR3: TGTGCCAGCAGCGTAGTTCCGGGGAACACTGAAGCTTTCTTT.

The CDR3 reads CASSPGQGFVDSNQPQHF. The CDR3 bases are TGCGCCAGCAGCCCGGGACAGGGCTTTGTGGATAGCAATCAGCCCCAGCATTTT. The chain joins TRBV4-1 to TRBJ1-5, with 9 nucleotides matching TRBD1. This CDR3 comprises 18 residues. The ends lost 4 bases at V and 0 bases at J; junction bases unmatched: 10. Germline assignment: CDR1 MGHRA and CDR2 YSYEKL.

This clone was observed a handful of times. The CDR3 region is CASSPGDGRQGALGEQYF. The CDR3 coding sequence is TGTGCCAGCTCACCAGGCGACGGTAGACAGGGGGCCCTCGGCGAGCAGTACTTC. The chain carries TRBV18 and TRBJ2-7; 10 bases align to TRBD1. The CDR3 has 18 amino acids. The germline V gene has CDR1 KGHSH and CDR2 LQKENI. The V gene end was trimmed by 2 bases and the J gene end by 6 bases; junction bases not matched to a gene: 16.

The chain recombines TRBV2 with TRBJ1-6; 8 positions match TRBD1. With 5 bases clipped from V and 7 bases from J, the junction kept 7 bases outside the gene matches. This CDR3 spans 15 amino acids. The germline V gene encodes CDR1 SNHLY and CDR2 FYNNEI. CDR3 amino acids: CASSPATGANSPLHF. DNA of the CDR3: TGTGCCAGCAGTCCCGCGACAGGGGCGAATTCACCCCTCCACTTT.

The genes are TRBV12-3 or TRBV12-4 and TRBJ2-7, with TRBD1 as a possible D gene (7 bases). With 7 bases removed from V and 3 bases from J, the gap between germline ends came to 13 bases. The CDR3 is made up of 13 amino acids. The CDR3 region has the DNA TGTGCCAGCACCGCGGGACAGTTCTACGAGCAGTACTTC. Amino acid sequence: CASTAGQFYEQYF.

The chain employs TRBV18 and TRBJ2-3; the match to TRBD1 covers 8 bases. J was trimmed by 3 bases and V by 4 bases; bases with no gene match: 6. Per germline, CDR1 KGHSH and CDR2 LQKENI. This CDR3 is 15 amino acids long. CDR3 sequence: CASSQGQVGTDTQYF. The CDR3 DNA reads as TGTGCCAGCTCACAGGGACAGGTCGGAACAGATACGCAGTATTTT.

The J gene is TRBJ1-2, the V gene TRBV4-3; a weak D match, TRBD1 (6 bases). Germline-derived CDR1 and CDR2 are LGHNA and YSLEER. V dropped 0 bases and J dropped 7 bases, with 18 bases sitting between them. CDR3 length: 16 amino acids. In nucleotides, the CDR3 is TGCGCCAGCAGCCAAGATGCAGGGGCAGGATCAGGTGGCTACACCTTC. Its translation is CASSQDAGAGSGGYTF.

This chain uses TRBV3-1 (or the pseudogene TRBV3-2) with TRBJ2-3; TRBD2 might be the D (5 bases). The CDR3 covers 13 residues. V lost 4 bases and J 5 bases, leaving 10 bases between the germline ends. The germline CDR1 and CDR2 sequences are LGHDT and YNNKEL (reference sequence). This CDR3 is CASSLAYEDTQYF. The CDR3 coding sequence is TGTGCCAGCAGCCTAGCGTACGAAGATACGCAGTATTTT.

The chain joins TRBV5-1 to TRBJ2-3; TRBD1 is a possible D gene (5 bases). CDR1 is SGHRS, CDR2 YFSETQ, per germline. This CDR3 has 14 residues. V was clipped by 6 bases and J by 3 bases, with 14 bases between them. The CDR3, as DNA: TGCGCCAGCACAGGGCAGGCTGGGACAGATACGCAGTATTTT. It specifies CASTGQAGTDTQYF.

This chain joins TRBV5-4 and TRBJ1-5, with 8 bases aligning to TRBD1. CDR1 SGHNT and CDR2 YYREEE come from the germline V gene (reference sequence). The CDR3 consists of 15 residues. The J segment lost 4 bases and the V segment lost 4 bases, leaving 7 bases of the junction unmatched. This CDR3 is CASSRDRGDNQPQHF. CDR3 bases: TGTGCCAGCAGCCGTGACAGGGGCGATAATCAGCCCCAGCATTTT.

This clone came up once. V usage is TRBV14 and J usage is TRBJ2-1; 9 bases align to TRBD2. The CDR3 has 20 residues. Germline CDR1 and CDR2: SGHDN and FVKESK. V was pared by 4 bases and J by 8 bases, with 24 bases of the junction left unmatched. DNA for the CDR3: TGTGCCAGCAGCCCCGGACAGTCCAAGACGGGGCGGGAGGGCCGGCATGAGCAGTTCTTC. Encoded protein: CASSPGQSKTGREGRHEQFF. Full variable domain (rest looked up from reference TRBV14 and TRBJ2-1): EAGVTQFPSHSVIEKGQTVTLRCDPISGHDNLYWYRRVMGKEIKFLLHFVKESKQDESGMPNNRFLAERTGGTYSTLKVQPAELEDSGVYFCASSPGQSKTGREGRHEQFFGPGTRLTVL.